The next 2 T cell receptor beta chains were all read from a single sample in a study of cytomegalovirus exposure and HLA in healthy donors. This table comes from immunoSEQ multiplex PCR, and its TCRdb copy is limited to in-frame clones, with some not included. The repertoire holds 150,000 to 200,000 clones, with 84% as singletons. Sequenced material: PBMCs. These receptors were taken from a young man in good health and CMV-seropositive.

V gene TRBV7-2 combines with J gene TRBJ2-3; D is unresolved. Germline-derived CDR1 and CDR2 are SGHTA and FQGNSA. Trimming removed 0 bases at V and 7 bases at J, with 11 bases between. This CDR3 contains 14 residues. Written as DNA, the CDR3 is TGTGCCAGCAGCTTAGCGCTCAGGCCAAATACGCAGTATTTT. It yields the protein CASSLALRPNTQYF.

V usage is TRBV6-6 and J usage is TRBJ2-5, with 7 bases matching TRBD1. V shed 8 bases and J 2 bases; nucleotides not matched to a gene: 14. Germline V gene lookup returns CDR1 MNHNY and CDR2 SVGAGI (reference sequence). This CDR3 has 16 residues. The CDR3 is CASDGRDRPEQETQYF. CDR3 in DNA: TGTGCCAGCGACGGCCGGGACAGACCTGAACAAGAGACCCAGTACTTC.